Listed here are 28 T cell receptor beta chains from one sample, sequenced in a study of blood T cell repertoires in COVID-19. Method: immunoSEQ multiplex PCR; TCRdb's copy keeps in-frame clones and lacks some. The sample yields fewer than 250,000 clones, 83% seen once. The sequenced material came from peripheral blood. The receptors come from a woman aged 40 to 50 with active or convalescent COVID-19.

The gene calls are TRBV19 and TRBJ1-2; maybe TRBD1 (6 bases). The germline CDR1 and CDR2 sequences are LNHDA and SQIVND (reference sequence). V was clipped by 0 bases and J by 8 bases, with 10 bases between them. The length of the CDR3 is 13 residues. The CDR3 DNA reads as TGTGCCAGTAGTATAGATCGCGGGGGCGGCTACACCTTC. It codes for CASSIDRGGGYTF. The entire variable domain, with the rest obtained from reference TRBV19 and TRBJ1-2, is as follows: DGGITQSPKYLFRKEGQNVTLSCEQNLNHDAMYWYRQDPGQGLRLIYYSQIVNDFQKGDIAEGYSVSREKKESFPLTVTSAQKNPTAFYLCASSIDRGGGYTFGSGTRLTVV.

The chain employs TRBV30 and TRBJ1-1; D is undetermined. This CDR3 is built from 11 residues. Germline V CDR1 and CDR2: GTSNPN, SVGIG (reference sequence). Trimming removed 0 bases from V and 6 bases from J, with 5 bases in between. This chain's CDR3 is CAWSVYAEAFF. The CDR3 DNA is TGTGCCTGGAGTGTATATGCTGAAGCTTTCTTT. Full variable domain (outside the CDR3, taken from reference TRBV30 and TRBJ1-1): SQTIHQWPATLVQPVGSPLSLECTVEGTSNPNLYWYRQAAGRGLQLLFYSVGIGQISSEVPQNLSASRPQDRQFILSSKKLLLSDSGFYLCAWSVYAEAFFGQGTRLTVV.

V gene TRBV4-1 combines with J gene TRBJ1-3, with TRBD1 as a possible D gene (6 bases). The germline gives CDR1 MGHRA, CDR2 YSYEKL. The CDR3 is made up of 14 amino acids. The V and J ends lost 5 bases and 4 bases respectively, with 12 bases between them. The CDR3 here is CASSTQGAGNTIYF. The CDR3 nucleotides are TGCGCCAGCAGCACACAGGGCGCGGGAAACACCATATATTTT.

Written as DNA, the CDR3 is TGTGCCAGTAGGCTAGGGGTGGCGAACACTGAAGCTTTCTTT. This codes for CASRLGVANTEAFF. This chain links TRBV19 with TRBJ1-1, with a possible D match to TRBD1 (5 bases). The CDR3 totals 14 residues. V was cut by 6 bases and J by 1 base, with 12 bases left in between. CDR1 LNHDA and CDR2 SQIVND come from the germline V gene (reference sequence).

The chain recombines TRBV28 with TRBJ1-2; a possible D gene is TRBD1 (5 bases). Germline CDR1 is MDHEN and CDR2 is SYDVKM. V was pared by 5 bases and J by 1 base, with 14 bases between. The CDR3 length is 15 residues. CDR3 loop: CASSVVGGGNYGYTF. Written as DNA, the CDR3 is TGTGCCAGCAGTGTGGTGGGGGGAGGTAACTATGGCTACACCTTC.

This chain joins TRBV24-1 and TRBJ2-6; TRBD2 matches at 7 bases. In germline, CDR1 is KGHDR, CDR2 SFDVKD. Germline trimming cut 9 bases from V and 4 bases from J; bases unmatched to any gene: 8. The CDR3 has 15 amino acids. Here the CDR3 DNA reads TGTGCCACCGCCGGGGGGTCGACCGGGGCCAACGTCCTGACTTTC. Amino acids: CATAGGSTGANVLTF.

The chain has TRBV13 and TRBJ2-1; TRBD2 is a possible D gene (6 bases). The CDR3 length is 14 residues. Germline CDR1 reads PRHDT; CDR2 reads FYEKMQ (reference sequence). The germline V and J ends were trimmed by 5 bases and 4 bases, with 12 bases remaining between them. The CDR3 nucleotides are TGTGCCAGCAGCCGACTAGAAGCATACAATGAGCAGTTCTTC. As protein: CASSRLEAYNEQFF.

The genes are TRBV9 and TRBJ1-4; 8 bases are a match to TRBD1. The CDR3 consists of 15 residues. V lost 0 bases and J lost 8; bases outside the gene matches: 6. CDR1 and CDR2 (germline): SGDLS, YYNGEE. Written as DNA, the CDR3 is TGTGCCAGCAGCGTAGGGGCAGGGGGCGACGAAAAACTGTTTTTT. Amino acid sequence: CASSVGAGGDEKLFF.

This clone has just a few counts. The V and J genes are TRBV7-2 and TRBJ2-3, with a tentative D call TRBD2 (5 bases). This CDR3 has 16 residues. V lost 4 bases, J lost 4 bases, and 18 bases lay in between. Per germline, CDR1 SGHTA and CDR2 FQGNSA. CDR3 nucleotides: TGTGCCAGCAGCTCAGAGGCCCGAGGGAGAGCAGATACGCAGTATTTT. Amino acids: CASSSEARGRADTQYF.

The rearrangement uses TRBV28 and TRBJ2-2; maybe TRBD2 (7 bases). The germline CDR1 and CDR2 sequences are MDHEN and SYDVKM. The CDR3 spans 14 residues. V lost 6 bases to trimming and J lost 4 bases, with 12 bases between them. CDR3 residues: CASRTGGTTGELFF. CDR3 nucleotides: TGTGCCAGCAGAACGGGGGGCACCACCGGGGAGCTGTTTTTT.

The chain has TRBV19 and TRBJ2-2; D remains ambiguous. Looked up from germline, CDR1 is LNHDA and CDR2 is SQIVND (reference sequence). Between the trimmed V and J ends, which lost 10 bases and 0 bases, there was a span of 15 bases. The CDR3 runs 15 residues. CDR3 sequence reads: CATRPGFSNTGELFF. The CDR3 DNA sequence: TGTGCCACCCGTCCCGGGTTTTCGAACACCGGGGAGCTGTTTTTT.

This chain connects TRBV6-2 or TRBV6-3 to TRBJ1-5; D might be TRBD1 (5 bases). Germline V gene lookup returns CDR1 MNHEY and CDR2 SVGEGT. The CDR3 length is 15 residues. V was clipped by 2 bases and J by 4 bases, with 12 bases between them. CDR3 DNA: TGTGCCAGCAGTTACACCGGGGGTCCAAATCAGCCCCAGCATTTT. This sequence encodes CASSYTGGPNQPQHF.

The gene calls are TRBV27 and TRBJ2-7, with 9 bases lining up with TRBD2. Germline V gives CDR1 MNHEY, CDR2 SMNVEV (reference sequence). The CDR3 sequence is 15 residues long. V lost 3 bases to trimming and J lost 4 bases; unmatched junction nucleotides: 7. Written as DNA, the CDR3 is TGTGCCAGCAGTTTTAGGGCGGGAGGGCAATACGAGCAGTACTTC. Its translation: CASSFRAGGQYEQYF.

The genes are TRBV11-2 and TRBJ2-7; TRBD2 aligns across 11 bases. CDR1 and CDR2 from the germline V gene are SGHAT and FQNNGV. Trimming took 7 bases from V and 5 from J; bases not matched to a gene: 7. The CDR3 is made up of 14 amino acids. This chain's CDR3 is CASIPSSGRNEQYF. The DNA for the CDR3 is TGTGCCAGCATCCCCTCTAGCGGGAGGAACGAGCAGTACTTC.

The sample holds a few counts of this clone. The CDR3 sequence is CASSLSGQRGSGNTIYF. CDR3 in DNA: TGTGCCAGCAGTCTCTCGGGACAGCGCGGCTCTGGAAACACCATATATTTT. The genes are TRBV6-6 and TRBJ1-3; 7 bases align to TRBD1. Losses at the gene ends were 5 bases for V and 0 bases for J; bases not matched to a gene: 10. There are 17 residues in the CDR3. Germline values: CDR1 MNHNY, CDR2 SVGAGI (reference sequence).

For this clone: The sample has other DNA sequences that encode this CDR3 too. The V call is TRBV19, the J call TRBJ1-1; 7 nucleotides align to TRBD1. The CDR3 consists of 14 residues. Germline CDR1 is LNHDA and CDR2 is SQIVND (reference sequence). The J segment lost 0 bases and the V segment lost 4 bases, leaving 2 bases of the junction unmatched. The CDR3 loop reads CASSTGGLNTEAFF. In DNA form, the CDR3 reads TGTGCCAGTAGTACAGGGGGATTGAACACTGAAGCTTTCTTT.

This clone is a singleton in its sample. The gene calls are TRBV27 and TRBJ2-7; 10 nucleotides align to TRBD1. The V gene end was trimmed by 6 bases and the J gene end by 4 bases; junction bases not matched to a gene: 9. Germline V CDR1 and CDR2: MNHEY, SMNVEV (reference sequence). CDR3 length: 15 residues. This chain's CDR3 is CASSRTGTGVYEQYF. DNA of the CDR3: TGTGCCAGCAGCAGAACCGGGACAGGGGTATACGAGCAGTACTTC.

The chain is built from TRBV15 and TRBJ1-2; 7 bases fit TRBD1. V was clipped by 0 bases and J by 2 bases; unmatched bases: 6. Germline CDR1 LNHNV, CDR2 YYDKDF (reference sequence). CDR3 length: 16 amino acids. The CDR3 protein is CATSRDLTGVNYGYTF. CDR3 nucleotide sequence: TGTGCCACCAGCAGAGATCTCACAGGGGTGAACTATGGCTACACCTTC.

The V call is TRBV11-1, the J call TRBJ2-5; 8 bases line up with TRBD1. Germline V lookup: CDR1 SGHAT, CDR2 FQDESV (reference sequence). The CDR3 has 16 amino acids. The junction had 4 bases not matched to a gene; V was cut back by 0 bases and J by 1 base. The CDR3 nucleotides are TGTGCCAGCAGCTTAGCAGGACAGGGCTCCCAAGAGACCCAGTACTTC. It codes for CASSLAGQGSQETQYF.

This clone has only one observation. Additional DNA sequences in this sample encode the identical CDR3. V usage is TRBV7-9 and J usage is TRBJ1-2; D is possibly TRBD1 (5 bases). Between the trimmed V and J ends, which lost 0 bases and 2 bases, there was a span of 10 bases. Germline assignment: CDR1 SEHNR and CDR2 FQNEAQ (reference sequence). The CDR3 runs 15 residues. CDR3 residues: CASSLASGTNYGYTF. CDR3 coding DNA: TGTGCCAGCAGCTTAGCGAGCGGGACCAACTATGGCTACACCTTC.

This clone was recorded once. Other DNA variants within this sample encode the same CDR3. The chain uses TRBV5-1 and TRBJ2-7, with D unclear. Germline CDR1 SGHRS, CDR2 YFSETQ. V gave up 4 bases and J gave up 0 bases, with 5 bases separating them. This CDR3 region has 12 residues. The CDR3 is CASSLSSYEQYF. DNA for the CDR3: TGCGCCAGCAGCCTCAGCTCCTACGAGCAGTACTTC.

The V and J genes are TRBV7-3 and TRBJ2-3; D is ambiguous. The CDR3 has 13 amino acids. The V end lost 5 bases, the J end lost 5 bases, and 11 bases lay between the germline ends. CDR1 is SGHTA and CDR2 is FQGTGA in the germline V gene. The CDR3 DNA follows: TGTGCCAGCAGCCAGTATGGGCAAGATACGCAGTATTTT. Translated: CASSQYGQDTQYF.

The J gene is TRBJ2-1, the V gene TRBV6-5; 9 bases are shared with TRBD2. Trimming cost V 2 bases and J 2 bases; bases outside gene matches: 1. Germline assignment: CDR1 MNHEY and CDR2 SVGAGI. This CDR3 comprises 15 residues. The CDR3 is CASSYASGTYNEQFF. DNA of the CDR3: TGTGCCAGCAGTTACGCTAGCGGGACCTACAATGAGCAGTTCTTC.

V gene TRBV19 combines with J gene TRBJ1-2; TRBD1 aligns across 8 bases. Germline CDR1 reads LNHDA; CDR2 reads SQIVND (reference sequence). The CDR3 is 14 residues long. J lost 6 bases, V lost 6 bases, and 9 bases had no gene match. The chain's CDR3 is CASSLDRAVDGYTF. CDR3 bases: TGTGCCAGTAGCCTGGACAGGGCTGTGGATGGCTACACCTTC.

The chain joins TRBV27 to TRBJ1-4; D may be TRBD1 (5 bases). Per the germline V gene, CDR1 is MNHEY and CDR2 is SMNVEV (reference sequence). With 5 bases removed from V and 0 bases from J, the gap between germline ends came to 16 bases. The CDR3 has 17 amino acids. This chain's CDR3 is CASSAYRFATTNEKLFF. CDR3 nucleotides: TGTGCCAGCAGTGCGTACAGGTTTGCTACAACTAATGAAAAACTGTTTTTT.

The chain recombines TRBV12-3 or TRBV12-4 with TRBJ1-2, with 7 bases that match TRBD1. The V segment lost 0 bases and the J segment 8 bases; nucleotides outside the gene matches: 3. The CDR3 consists of 13 residues. CDR3 sequence reads: CASSLASGGGYTF. The CDR3 DNA reads as TGTGCCAGCAGTTTAGCGTCAGGGGGGGGCTACACCTTC.

V and J are TRBV24-1 and TRBJ2-3; 9 nucleotides align to TRBD2. This CDR3 has 15 amino acids. Germline V gene lookup returns CDR1 KGHDR and CDR2 SFDVKD. After removal of 5 bases from V and 2 bases from J, the junction contained 4 bases not matched to a gene. CDR3 sequence reads: CATSAAGGDTDTQYF. The DNA of the CDR3 is TGTGCCACCAGTGCAGCGGGGGGTGACACAGATACGCAGTATTTT.

This sequence joins TRBV2 and TRBJ1-2, with 7 bases identical to TRBD1. Germline CDR1 SNHLY, CDR2 FYNNEI. Trimming took 1 base from V and 4 from J; bases not matched to a gene: 3. The CDR3 has 14 residues. The DNA of the CDR3 is TGTGCCAGCAGTGAAGAGACAGGGCTCTATGGCTACACCTTC. It yields the protein CASSEETGLYGYTF.